A single sample is the source of the 15 T cell receptor beta chains below, sequenced in a study of siplizumab effects on memory and regulatory T cells. Sequencing used immunoSEQ multiplex PCR; TCRdb keeps in-frame clones, though not all of them. This sample has over 100,000 clones, with nearly 95% found just once. Sequencing was performed on Tregs sorted from blood. These receptors came from a human donor in good health.

The chain recombines TRBV6-5 with TRBJ1-1; TRBD1 is a possible D gene (5 bases). Germline CDR1 and CDR2: MNHEY and SVGAGI. The CDR3 contains 15 residues. V dropped 2 bases and J dropped 3 bases, with 13 bases sitting between them. The CDR3 DNA reads as TGTGCCAGCAGTTACAGGGGCCTTAAGGACACTGAAGCTTTCTTT. Translated: CASSYRGLKDTEAFF.

The chain combines TRBV11-1 with TRBJ2-5, with TRBD1 matching 7 bases. The germline gives CDR1 SGHAT, CDR2 FQDESV (reference sequence). After removal of 5 bases from V and 0 bases from J, the junction contained 6 bases not matched to a gene. The length of the CDR3 is 15 residues. CDR3 protein: CASSRDSRYQETQYF. The CDR3 bases are TGTGCCAGCAGCCGGGACAGCCGGTACCAAGAGACCCAGTACTTC.

The chain carries TRBV30 and TRBJ2-7; D is possibly TRBD1 (6 bases). The CDR3 runs 14 residues. V lost 3 bases and J lost 2, with 14 bases in between. In germline, CDR1 is GTSNPN, CDR2 SVGIG (reference sequence). CDR3 region: CAWRPPDRTYEQYF. The DNA of the CDR3 is TGTGCCTGGAGACCCCCCGACAGGACCTACGAGCAGTACTTC.

The V call is TRBV5-1, the J call TRBJ2-1; 7 bases are shared with TRBD1. Germline V gene data show CDR1 as SGHRS and CDR2 as YFSETQ. The CDR3 extends over 15 amino acids. V lost 4 bases, J lost 0 bases, and 4 bases stayed unmatched. CDR3 amino acids: CASSVTGDSYNEQFF. The CDR3 bases are TGCGCCAGCAGCGTCACAGGGGACTCCTACAATGAGCAGTTCTTC.

The chain combines TRBV11-2 with TRBJ1-2; D unresolved. Trimming removed 1 base from V and 4 bases from J, with 10 bases in between. The CDR3 covers 14 residues. Germline assignment: CDR1 SGHAT and CDR2 FQNNGV. DNA of the CDR3: TGTGCCAGCAGCTTAGGCGCCAGCTCCTATGGCTACACCTTC. This gives the protein CASSLGASSYGYTF.

The rearrangement joins TRBV14 to TRBJ1-6, with a weak D call TRBD1 (5 bases). CDR3 size: 14 residues. The ends were cut back, 7 bases at V and 10 bases at J, with 17 bases in the middle. CDR1 is SGHDN, CDR2 FVKESK, per germline. The CDR3 spells CASKRGLEGSPLHF. In DNA form, the CDR3 reads TGTGCCAGCAAACGGGGCTTGGAGGGATCACCCCTCCACTTT.

This clone was recorded once. The genes are TRBV6-5 and TRBJ1-5; D is uncertain. CDR3 length: 13 amino acids. Germline V CDR1 and CDR2: MNHEY, SVGAGI. V was cut by 2 bases and J by 5 bases, with 7 bases left in between. The CDR3 here is CASSYREDQPQHF. The CDR3 nucleotides read TGTGCCAGCAGTTACAGGGAAGATCAGCCCCAGCATTTT.

The gene calls are TRBV5-8 and TRBJ2-3; D remains unclear. The CDR3 covers 12 residues. V dropped 6 bases and J dropped 7 bases, with 12 bases sitting between them. The V gene's germline CDR1 is SGHTS and CDR2 YDEGEE. In DNA form, the CDR3 reads TGTGCCAGCATCCCTTACGGTTATACGCAGTATTTT. The encoded protein is CASIPYGYTQYF. Full variable domain (outside the CDR3, taken from reference TRBV5-8 and TRBJ2-3): EAGVTQSPTHLIKTRGQQATLRCSPISGHTSVYWYQQALGLGLQFLLWYDEGEERNRGNFPPRFSGRQFPNYSSELNVNALELEDSALYLCASIPYGYTQYFGPGTRLTVL.

The CDR3 is CASSQNFDRADTGELFF. CDR3 DNA sequence: TGTGCCAGCAGCCAAAATTTTGACAGGGCAGACACCGGGGAGCTGTTTTTT. The rearrangement joins TRBV14 to TRBJ2-2; 7 nucleotides line up with TRBD1. Germline V gene data show CDR1 as SGHDN and CDR2 as FVKESK. The CDR3 sequence is 17 residues long. J was trimmed by 3 bases and V by 2 bases; bases with no gene match: 9.

The chain has TRBV10-3 and TRBJ1-2; D gene ambiguous. CDR1 is ENHRY, CDR2 SYGVKD, per germline. This CDR3 is 13 amino acids long. Between the trimmed V and J ends, which lost 0 bases and 8 bases, there was a span of 10 bases. The CDR3 protein is CAISESNRGGYTF. CDR3 DNA: TGTGCCATCAGTGAGTCGAATAGAGGGGGCTACACCTTC.

This chain uses TRBV27 with TRBJ2-6; 11 bases are shared with TRBD1. CDR1 MNHEY and CDR2 SMNVEV come from the germline V gene (reference sequence). V lost 4 bases, J lost 4 bases, and 6 bases stayed unmatched. The CDR3 runs 17 residues. CDR3 sequence (DNA): TGTGCCAGCAGTTGGGACAGGGGGACGCGCGGGGCCAACGTCCTGACTTTC. Its protein product is CASSWDRGTRGANVLTF.

This chain connects TRBV5-1 to TRBJ1-4; D is possibly TRBD1 (5 bases). This CDR3 has 16 amino acids. Trimming removed 4 bases from V and 8 bases from J, with 21 bases in between. Looked up from germline, CDR1 is SGHRS and CDR2 is YFSETQ. Written as DNA, the CDR3 is TGCGCCAGCAGCCCCCGGGACTCGGCGGCCTCCGAAAAACTGTTTTTT. This encodes CASSPRDSAASEKLFF.

The rearrangement joins TRBV30 to TRBJ1-5, with D possibly TRBD1 on 6 matching bases. CDR3 length: 14 residues. The V end lost 2 bases, the J end lost 5 bases, and 13 bases lay between the germline ends. Germline V gene lookup returns CDR1 GTSNPN and CDR2 SVGIG (reference sequence). DNA of the CDR3: TGTGCCTGGAGTTCACAGGGCTTCGATCAGCCCCAGCATTTT. This translates into CAWSSQGFDQPQHF.

The chain is built from TRBV2 and TRBJ2-7; D is undetermined. This CDR3 comprises 13 residues. The ends were cut back, 7 bases at V and 2 bases at J, with 12 bases in the middle. CDR1 is SNHLY and CDR2 is FYNNEI in the germline V gene. The CDR3 DNA reads TGTGCCAGCACGAACTGGGGAACCTACGAGCAGTACTTC. This translates into CASTNWGTYEQYF.

This rearrangement joins TRBV5-8 to TRBJ2-5; 8 bases line up with TRBD1. V shed 4 bases, J shed 5 bases, and the junction held 7 bases outside the gene matches. CDR1 is SGHTS and CDR2 is YDEGEE in the germline V gene. The CDR3 totals 14 residues. The CDR3 loop is CASSNPTGVETQYF. The DNA for the CDR3 is TGTGCCAGCAGCAACCCGACAGGGGTGGAGACCCAGTACTTC.